Following are 3 T cell receptor beta chains from one sample sequenced in a study of T cell responses to AZD1222 COVID-19 vaccine. The data were produced by immunoSEQ multiplex PCR, yet TCRdb's version contains in-frame clones alone and is incomplete. The data show around 140,000 clones, 85% to 95% seen once. Sequences were derived from peripheral blood, sampled on day 0 of AZD1222 vaccination. These receptors all come from an adult in good health.

The chain has TRBV2 and TRBJ1-4, with TRBD1 matching 7 bases. Germline V gives CDR1 SNHLY, CDR2 FYNNEI. The J segment lost 4 bases and the V segment lost 5 bases, leaving 7 bases of the junction unmatched. This CDR3 is 15 amino acids long. The CDR3 protein is CASSPPGQLNEKLFF. In DNA, the CDR3 is TGTGCCAGCAGTCCTCCGGGACAGCTTAATGAAAAACTGTTTTTT.

The chain employs TRBV7-8 and TRBJ2-3, with TRBD1 matching 9 bases. CDR1 SGHVS and CDR2 FQNEAQ come from the germline V gene. The CDR3 contains 15 residues. The trim removed 5 bases at V and 1 base at J, leaving 4 bases unmatched. CDR3 in DNA: TGTGCCAGCAGCCGGGGGGACAGGGGCACAGATACGCAGTATTTT. This codes for CASSRGDRGTDTQYF.

This sequence joins TRBV11-2 and TRBJ1-3; D might be TRBD1 (5 bases). The germline V and J ends were trimmed by 8 bases and 0 bases, with 14 bases remaining between them. Germline CDR1 reads SGHAT; CDR2 reads FQNNGV. The CDR3 length is 15 residues. CDR3 amino acids: CASGRGLSSGNTIYF. In nucleotides, the CDR3 is TGTGCCAGCGGTAGGGGCCTAAGCTCTGGAAACACCATATATTTT. The full variable domain, rest sourced from reference TRBV11-2 and TRBJ1-3, is EAGVAQSPRYKIIEKRQSVAFWCNPISGHATLYWYQQILGQGPKLLIQFQNNGVVDDSQLPKDRFSAERLKGVDSTLKIQPAKLEDSAVYLCASGRGLSSGNTIYFGEGSWLTVV.